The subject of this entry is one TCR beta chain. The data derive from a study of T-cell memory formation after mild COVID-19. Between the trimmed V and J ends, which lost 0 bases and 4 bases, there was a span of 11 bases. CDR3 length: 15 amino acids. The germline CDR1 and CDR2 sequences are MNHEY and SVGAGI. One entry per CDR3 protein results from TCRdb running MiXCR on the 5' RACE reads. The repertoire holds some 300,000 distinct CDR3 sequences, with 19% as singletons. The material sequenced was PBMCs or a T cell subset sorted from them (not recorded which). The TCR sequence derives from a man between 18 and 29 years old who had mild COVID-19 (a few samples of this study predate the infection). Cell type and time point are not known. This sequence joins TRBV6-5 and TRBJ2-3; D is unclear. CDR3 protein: CASSYSEVGSDTQYF. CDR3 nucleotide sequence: TGTGCCAGCAGTTACTCCGAAGTAGGATCAGATACGCAGTATTTT.